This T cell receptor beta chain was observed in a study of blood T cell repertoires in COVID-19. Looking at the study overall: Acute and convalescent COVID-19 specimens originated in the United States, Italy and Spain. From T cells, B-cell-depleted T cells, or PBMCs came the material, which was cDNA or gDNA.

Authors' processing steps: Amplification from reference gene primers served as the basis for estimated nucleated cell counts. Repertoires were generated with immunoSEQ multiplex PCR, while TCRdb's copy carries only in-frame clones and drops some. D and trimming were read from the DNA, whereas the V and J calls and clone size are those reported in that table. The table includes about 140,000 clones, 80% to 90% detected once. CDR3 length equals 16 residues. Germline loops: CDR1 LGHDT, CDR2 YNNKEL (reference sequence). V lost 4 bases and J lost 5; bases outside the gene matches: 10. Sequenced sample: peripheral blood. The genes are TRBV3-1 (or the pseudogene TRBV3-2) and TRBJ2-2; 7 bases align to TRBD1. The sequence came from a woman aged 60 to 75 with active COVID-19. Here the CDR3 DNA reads TGTGCCAGCAGCCCTATGACTACAGGGGCGACCGGGGAGCTGTTTTTT. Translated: CASSPMTTGATGELFF.